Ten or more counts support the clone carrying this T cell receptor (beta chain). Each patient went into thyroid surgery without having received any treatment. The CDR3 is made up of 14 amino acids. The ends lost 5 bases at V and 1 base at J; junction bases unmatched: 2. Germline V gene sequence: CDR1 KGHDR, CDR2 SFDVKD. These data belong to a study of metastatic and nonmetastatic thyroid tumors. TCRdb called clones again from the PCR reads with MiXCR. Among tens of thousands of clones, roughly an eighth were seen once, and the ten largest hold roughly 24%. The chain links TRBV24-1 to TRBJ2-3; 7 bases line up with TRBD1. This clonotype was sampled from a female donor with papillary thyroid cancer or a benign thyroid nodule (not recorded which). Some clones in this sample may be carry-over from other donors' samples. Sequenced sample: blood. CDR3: CATSGQGRTDTQYF. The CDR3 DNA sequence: TGTGCCACCAGTGGACAGGGACGCACAGATACGCAGTATTTT.